What follows are 8 T cell receptor beta chains derived from one specimen sequenced in a study of OX40 agonist ivuxolimab in advanced cancers. The library was obtained by the immunoSEQ multiplex PCR assay. The source is immuneACCESS, and TCRdb retained only in-frame sequences with V and J called. Part of the clones is not carried over; for the studies checked, unresolved V genes explain less than half of this, and the remainder is unexplained. The sample yields tens of thousands of clones; about 89% were counted once. Approximately 0.39% of the sample goes to the ten largest clones. The sequencing used CD4+ or CD8+ T cells sorted from blood, collected in a trial of the OX40 agonist ivuxolimab. These receptors were taken from an adult with an advanced solid tumor such as melanoma, head and neck, liver or kidney cancer.

The rearrangement joins TRBV4-2 to TRBJ2-7; 7 bases are shared with TRBD2. CDR3 length equals 14 residues. Trimming took 2 bases from V and 6 from J; bases not matched to a gene: 7. Germline-derived CDR1 and CDR2 are LGHNA and YNFKEQ. CDR3 sequence: CASSQQTSAAEQYF. CDR3 coding DNA: TGTGCCAGCAGCCAACAAACTAGCGCCGCCGAGCAGTACTTC.

The CDR3 nucleotides read TGTGCCAGCAGCCGCGCCTACGAGCAGTACTTC. Amino acids: CASSRAYEQYF. The chain couples TRBV7-2 to TRBJ2-7; no firm D call. The CDR3 loop spans 11 amino acids. Germline-derived CDR1 and CDR2 are SGHTA and FQGNSA. V shed 5 bases and J shed 2 bases, with 4 bases lying between them.

CDR3 DNA: TGTGCCAGCAGCTTAGTCGGCGGGGTAGAGCAGTACTTC. As protein: CASSLVGGVEQYF. V is TRBV7-2 and J is TRBJ2-7, with D maybe TRBD2 (6 bases). Trimming removed 1 base from V and 7 bases from J, with 11 bases in between. CDR3 length: 13 amino acids. Germline V gives CDR1 SGHTA, CDR2 FQGNSA.

This chain's CDR3 is CASSESSQETQYF. The CDR3 nucleotides are TGTGCCAGCAGCGAGAGCTCCCAAGAGACCCAGTACTTC. The V and J genes are TRBV9 and TRBJ2-5; D remains unclear. The V end lost 3 bases, the J end lost 1 base, and 7 bases lay between the germline ends. This CDR3 has 13 amino acids. In germline, CDR1 is SGDLS, CDR2 YYNGEE.

This sequence joins TRBV27 and TRBJ2-7; 8 positions match TRBD1. The germline gives CDR1 MNHEY, CDR2 SMNVEV (reference sequence). CDR3 length equals 13 residues. Losses at the gene ends were 4 bases for V and 1 base for J; bases not matched to a gene: 0. The CDR3 region has the DNA TGTGCCAGCAGTTGGGACAGGTCCTACGAGCAGTACTTC. This sequence encodes CASSWDRSYEQYF.

The J gene is TRBJ2-1, the V gene TRBV5-1, with a weak D call TRBD1 (6 bases). The length of the CDR3 is 14 residues. Looked up from germline, CDR1 is SGHRS and CDR2 is YFSETQ. V dropped 8 bases and J dropped 3 bases, with 15 bases sitting between them. The DNA for the CDR3 is TGCGCCAGTCTTCAGGGGACCAACTACAATGAGCAGTTCTTC. It codes for CASLQGTNYNEQFF.

This chain connects TRBV7-8 to TRBJ1-5, with 7 bases that match TRBD1. CDR1 and CDR2 (germline): SGHVS, FQNEAQ. The V gene end was trimmed by 5 bases and the J gene end by 2 bases; junction bases not matched to a gene: 6. CDR3 length equals 15 residues. This chain's CDR3 is CASSPNGQGNQPQHF. Here the CDR3 DNA reads TGTGCCAGCAGCCCAAACGGACAGGGCAATCAGCCCCAGCATTTT.

The chain carries TRBV5-6 and TRBJ2-3, with 8 bases identical to TRBD2. The CDR3 consists of 15 residues. V gave up 4 bases and J gave up 4 bases; unmatched junction bases: 8. CDR1 and CDR2 from the germline V gene are SGHDT and YYEEEE. CDR3 nucleotides: TGTGCCAGCAGCCCCTATAGCGGGAACGCAGATACGCAGTATTTT. This codes for CASSPYSGNADTQYF.